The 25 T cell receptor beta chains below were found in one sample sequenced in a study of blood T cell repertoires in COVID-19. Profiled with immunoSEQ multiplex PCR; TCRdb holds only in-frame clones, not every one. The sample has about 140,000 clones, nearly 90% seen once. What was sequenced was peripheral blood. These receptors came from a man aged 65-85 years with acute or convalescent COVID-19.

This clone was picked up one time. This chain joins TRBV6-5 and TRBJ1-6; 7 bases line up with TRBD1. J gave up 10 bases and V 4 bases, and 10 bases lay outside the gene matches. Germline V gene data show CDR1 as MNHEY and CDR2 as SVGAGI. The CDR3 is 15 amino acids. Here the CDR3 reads CASSSTGFLESPLHF. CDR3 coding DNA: TGTGCCAGCAGTTCGACAGGGTTCTTGGAATCACCCCTCCACTTT.

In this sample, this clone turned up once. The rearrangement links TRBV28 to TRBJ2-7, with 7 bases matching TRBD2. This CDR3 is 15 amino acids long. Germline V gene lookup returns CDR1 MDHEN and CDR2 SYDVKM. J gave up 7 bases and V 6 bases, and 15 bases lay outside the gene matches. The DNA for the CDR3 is TGTGCCAGCAGCGGAAGCGGGGTCCTCTCGGGGGAGCAGTACTTC. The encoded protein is CASSGSGVLSGEQYF.

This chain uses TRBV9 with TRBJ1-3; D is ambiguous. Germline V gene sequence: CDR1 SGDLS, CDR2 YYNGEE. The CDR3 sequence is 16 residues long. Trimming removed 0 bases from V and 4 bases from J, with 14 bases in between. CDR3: CASSVVSGVEGNTIYF. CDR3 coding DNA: TGTGCCAGCAGCGTAGTTTCAGGCGTGGAAGGAAACACCATATATTTT.

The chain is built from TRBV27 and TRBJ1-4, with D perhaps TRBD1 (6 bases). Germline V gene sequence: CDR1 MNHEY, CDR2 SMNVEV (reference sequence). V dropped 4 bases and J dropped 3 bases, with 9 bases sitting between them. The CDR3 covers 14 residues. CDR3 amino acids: CASSWGPPNEKLFF. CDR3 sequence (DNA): TGTGCCAGCAGTTGGGGGCCTCCTAATGAAAAACTGTTTTTT.

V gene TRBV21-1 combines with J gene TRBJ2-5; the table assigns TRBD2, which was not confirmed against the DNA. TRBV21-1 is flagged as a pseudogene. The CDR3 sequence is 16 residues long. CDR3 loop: CASTPKYLNRGETQYF. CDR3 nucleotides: TGTGCCAGCACCCCAAAGTATCTAAATCGAGGAGAGACCCAGTACTTC.

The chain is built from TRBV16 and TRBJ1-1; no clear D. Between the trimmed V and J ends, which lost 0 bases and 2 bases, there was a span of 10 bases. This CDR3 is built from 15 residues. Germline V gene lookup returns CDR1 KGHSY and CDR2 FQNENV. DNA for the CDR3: TGTGCCAGCAGCCAATCGTTGACTGTTAACACTGAAGCTTTCTTT. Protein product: CASSQSLTVNTEAFF. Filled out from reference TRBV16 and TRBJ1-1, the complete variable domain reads GEEVAQTPKHLVRGEGQKAKLYCAPIKGHSYVFWYQQVLKNEFKFLISFQNENVFDETGMPKERFSAKCLPNSPCSLEIQATKLEDSAVYFCASSQSLTVNTEAFFGQGTRLTVV.

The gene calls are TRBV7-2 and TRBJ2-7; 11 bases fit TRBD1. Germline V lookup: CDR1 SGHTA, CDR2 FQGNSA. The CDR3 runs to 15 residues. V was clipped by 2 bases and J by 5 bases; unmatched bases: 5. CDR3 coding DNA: TGTGCCAGCAGCTTATTTGGGACAGGGGGGAACGAGCAGTACTTC. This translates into CASSLFGTGGNEQYF.

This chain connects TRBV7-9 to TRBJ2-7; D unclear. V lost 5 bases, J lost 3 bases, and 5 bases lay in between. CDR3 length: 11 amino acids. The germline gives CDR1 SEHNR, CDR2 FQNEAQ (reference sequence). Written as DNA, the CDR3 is TGTGCCAGCAGCCCCAACTACGAGCAGTACTTC. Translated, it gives CASSPNYEQYF. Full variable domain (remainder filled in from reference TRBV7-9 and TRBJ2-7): DTGVSQNPRHKITKRGQNVTFRCDPISEHNRLYWYRQTLGQGPEFLTYFQNEAQLEKSRLLSDRFSAERPKGSFSTLEIQRTEQGDSAMYLCASSPNYEQYFGPGTRLTVT.

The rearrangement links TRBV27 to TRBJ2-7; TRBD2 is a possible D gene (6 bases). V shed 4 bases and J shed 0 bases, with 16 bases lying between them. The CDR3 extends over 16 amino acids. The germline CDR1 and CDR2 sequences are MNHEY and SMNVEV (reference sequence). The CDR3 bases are TGTGCCAGCAGTTCCTGGGGTGGGAGGAGCTCCTACGAGCAGTACTTC. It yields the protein CASSSWGGRSSYEQYF.

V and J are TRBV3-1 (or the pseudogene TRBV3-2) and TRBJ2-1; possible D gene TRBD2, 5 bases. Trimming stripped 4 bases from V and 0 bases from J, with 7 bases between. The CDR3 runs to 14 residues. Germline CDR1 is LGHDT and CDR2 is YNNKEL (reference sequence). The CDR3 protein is CASSLASSYNEQFF. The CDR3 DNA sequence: TGTGCCAGCAGCCTAGCGAGCTCCTACAATGAGCAGTTCTTC.

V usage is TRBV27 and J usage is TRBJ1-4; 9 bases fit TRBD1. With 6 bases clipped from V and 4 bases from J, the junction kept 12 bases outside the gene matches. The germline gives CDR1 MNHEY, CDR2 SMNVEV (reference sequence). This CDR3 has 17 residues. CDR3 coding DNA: TGTGCCAGCAGCCAGGGGACAGGGATTAGGAATAATGAAAAACTGTTTTTT. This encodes CASSQGTGIRNNEKLFF.

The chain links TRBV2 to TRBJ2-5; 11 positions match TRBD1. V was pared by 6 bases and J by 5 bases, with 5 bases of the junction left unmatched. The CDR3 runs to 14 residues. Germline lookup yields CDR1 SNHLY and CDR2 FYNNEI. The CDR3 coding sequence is TGTGCCAGCAGCGGACAGGGGGCAGGGGAGACCCAGTACTTC. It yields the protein CASSGQGAGETQYF.

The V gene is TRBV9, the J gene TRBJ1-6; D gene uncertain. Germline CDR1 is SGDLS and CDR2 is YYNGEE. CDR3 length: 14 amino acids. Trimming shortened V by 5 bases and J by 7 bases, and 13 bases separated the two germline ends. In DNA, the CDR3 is TGTGCCAGCAGAAAAGATGCTACCAATTCACCCCTCCACTTT. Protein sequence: CASRKDATNSPLHF.

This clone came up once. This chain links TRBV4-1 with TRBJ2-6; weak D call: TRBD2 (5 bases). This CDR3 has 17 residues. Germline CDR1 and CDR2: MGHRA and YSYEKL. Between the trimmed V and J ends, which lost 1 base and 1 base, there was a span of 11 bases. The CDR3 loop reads CASSQGPGVSGANVLTF. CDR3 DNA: TGCGCCAGCAGCCAAGGCCCCGGGGTTTCTGGGGCCAACGTCCTGACTTTC.

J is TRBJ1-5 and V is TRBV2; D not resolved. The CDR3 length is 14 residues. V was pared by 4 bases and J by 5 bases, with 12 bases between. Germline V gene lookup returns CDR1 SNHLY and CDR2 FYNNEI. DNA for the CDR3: TGTGCCAGCAGTGGTGCCTCAGCGGATCAGCCCCAGCATTTT. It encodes CASSGASADQPQHF.

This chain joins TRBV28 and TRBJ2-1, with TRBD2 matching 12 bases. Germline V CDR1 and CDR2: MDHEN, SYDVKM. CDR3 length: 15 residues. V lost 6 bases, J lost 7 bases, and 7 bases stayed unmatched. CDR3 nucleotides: TGTGCCAGCAGGGGGGGACTAGCGGGTTCTAATGAGCAGTTCTTC. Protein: CASRGGLAGSNEQFF.

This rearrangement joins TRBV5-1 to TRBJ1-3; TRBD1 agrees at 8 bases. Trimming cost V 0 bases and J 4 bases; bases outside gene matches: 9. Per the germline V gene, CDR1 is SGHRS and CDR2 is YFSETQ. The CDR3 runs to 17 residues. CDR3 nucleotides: TGCGCCAGCAGCTTGGTGGGGCAGGGGGCCTCCGGAAACACCATATATTTT. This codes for CASSLVGQGASGNTIYF.

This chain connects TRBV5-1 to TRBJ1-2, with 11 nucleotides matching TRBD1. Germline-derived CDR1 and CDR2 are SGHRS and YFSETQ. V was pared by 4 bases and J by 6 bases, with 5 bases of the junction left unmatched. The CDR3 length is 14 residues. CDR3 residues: CASSLRGQGDGYTF. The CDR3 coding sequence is TGCGCCAGCAGCCTGCGGGGACAGGGGGATGGCTACACCTTC.

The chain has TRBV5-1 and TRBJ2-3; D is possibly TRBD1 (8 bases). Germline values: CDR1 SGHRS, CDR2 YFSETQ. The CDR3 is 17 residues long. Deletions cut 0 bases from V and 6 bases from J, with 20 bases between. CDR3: CASSLAGGGQGGDTQYF. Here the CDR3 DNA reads TGCGCCAGCAGCTTGGCGGGGGGAGGACAGGGCGGCGATACGCAGTATTTT.

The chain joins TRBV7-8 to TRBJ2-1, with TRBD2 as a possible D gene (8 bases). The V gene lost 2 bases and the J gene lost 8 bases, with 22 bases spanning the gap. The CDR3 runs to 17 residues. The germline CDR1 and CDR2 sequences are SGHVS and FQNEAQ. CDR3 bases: TGTGCCAGCAGCTTAAGGGGGGACAGCGGGAGTTTGGATGAGCAGTTCTTC. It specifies CASSLRGDSGSLDEQFF.

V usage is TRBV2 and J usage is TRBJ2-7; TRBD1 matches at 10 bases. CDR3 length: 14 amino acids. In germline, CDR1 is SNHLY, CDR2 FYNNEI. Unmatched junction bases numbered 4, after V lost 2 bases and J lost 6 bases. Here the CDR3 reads CASSEWDRGSEQYF. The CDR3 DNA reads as TGTGCCAGCAGTGAATGGGACAGGGGTTCCGAGCAGTACTTC.

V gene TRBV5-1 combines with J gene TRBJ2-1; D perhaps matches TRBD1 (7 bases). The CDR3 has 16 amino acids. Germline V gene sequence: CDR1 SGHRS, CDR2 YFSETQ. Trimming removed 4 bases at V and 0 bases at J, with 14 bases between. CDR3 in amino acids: CASSPTGDFSYNEQFF. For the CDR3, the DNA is TGCGCCAGCAGCCCCACAGGGGACTTCTCCTACAATGAGCAGTTCTTC.

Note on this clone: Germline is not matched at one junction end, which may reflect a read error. The CDR3 nucleotides are TGCGCCAGCACCTTGGAGGGACAGGACACAGATACGCAGTATTTT. Its protein product is CASTLEGQDTDTQYF. The chain employs TRBV5-1 and TRBJ2-3; 8 nucleotides align to TRBD1. The CDR3 consists of 15 residues. Germline V CDR1 and CDR2: SGHRS, YFSETQ.

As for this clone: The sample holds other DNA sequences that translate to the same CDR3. CDR3 in DNA: TGCGCCAGCAGCCAAGGACAGGGGTTCGCATACGAGCAGTACTTC. As protein: CASSQGQGFAYEQYF. The chain joins TRBV4-1 to TRBJ2-7; 8 nucleotides match TRBD1. From germline, CDR1 is MGHRA and CDR2 YSYEKL. This CDR3 comprises 15 residues. Unmatched junction bases numbered 6, after V lost 1 base and J lost 4 bases.

In DNA form, the CDR3 reads TGTGCCAGTAGTAAGGCAGGGGAGAGTAACTATGGCTACACCTTC. It codes for CASSKAGESNYGYTF. The chain links TRBV19 to TRBJ1-2; a weak D match, TRBD1 (6 bases). Germline V gene data show CDR1 as LNHDA and CDR2 as SQIVND (reference sequence). V gave up 4 bases and J gave up 1 base, with 13 bases separating them. There are 15 residues in the CDR3. The variable domain in full, completed from reference TRBV19 and TRBJ1-2, reads DGGITQSPKYLFRKEGQNVTLSCEQNLNHDAMYWYRQDPGQGLRLIYYSQIVNDFQKGDIAEGYSVSREKKESFPLTVTSAQKNPTAFYLCASSKAGESNYGYTFGSGTRLTVV.